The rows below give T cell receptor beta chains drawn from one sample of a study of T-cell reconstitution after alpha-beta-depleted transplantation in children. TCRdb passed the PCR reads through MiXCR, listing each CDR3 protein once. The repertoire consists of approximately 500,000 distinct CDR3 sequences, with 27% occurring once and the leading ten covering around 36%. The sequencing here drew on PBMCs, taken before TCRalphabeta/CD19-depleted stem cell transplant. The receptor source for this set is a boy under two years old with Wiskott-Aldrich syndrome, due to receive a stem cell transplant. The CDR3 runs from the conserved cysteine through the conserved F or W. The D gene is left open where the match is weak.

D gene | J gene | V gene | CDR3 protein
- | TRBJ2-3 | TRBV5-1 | CASRSSDFVGTDTQYF
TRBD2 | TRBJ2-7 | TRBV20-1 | CRASGGRVYEQYF
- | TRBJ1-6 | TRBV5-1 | CASSLAPGDTLHF
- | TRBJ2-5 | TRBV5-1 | CASSFFGLEETQYF
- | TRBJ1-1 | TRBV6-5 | CASSDSGVLNTEAFF
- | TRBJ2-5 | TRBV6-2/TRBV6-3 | CASGRVQETQYF
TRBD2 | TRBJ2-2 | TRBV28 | CASSQLFGGSGELFF
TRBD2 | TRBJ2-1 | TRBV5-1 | CASSPALAGGWNNEQFF
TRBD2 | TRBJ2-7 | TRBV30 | CAWNSGILAGEQYF
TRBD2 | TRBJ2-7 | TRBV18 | CASSVGLAETYEQYF
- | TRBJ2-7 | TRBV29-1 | CSVKRPGRYEQYF
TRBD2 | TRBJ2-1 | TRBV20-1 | CSARTGTIYNEQFF
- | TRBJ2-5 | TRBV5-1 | CASSRGAGAGGREETQYF
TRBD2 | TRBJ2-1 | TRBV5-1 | CASAGTSGSIEQFF
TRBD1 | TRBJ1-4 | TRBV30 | CAWKGQANEKLFF
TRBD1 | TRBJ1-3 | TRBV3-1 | CASSHRGRTGNTIYF
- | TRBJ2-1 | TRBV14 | CASSQSIGQRTTTEQFF